This TCR beta chain was found in a study of T cell responses to AZD1222 COVID-19 vaccine (dated by TCRdb to the early 2020s). As for the study more broadly: A total of 230 to 250 trial participants underwent TCR sequencing, of whom approximately 210 received two doses of AZD1222 and around 26 received two doses of the MenACWY control vaccine. Trial participants were enrolled by age into subgroups of 18-55, 56-69 and 70-plus years, and around 140, 26 and 57 TCR-sequenced participants, respectively, were included in these subgroups. Results and caveats for the whole study, not just this receptor: Reportedly, close to half of the unique spike-specific TCRs recognized epitopes lying outside the regions that are mutated in the B.1.351 and B.1.1.7 variants. Only six AZD1222 recipients were SARS-CoV-2 seropositive at baseline, limiting conclusions about previously exposed vaccinees. After two AZD1222 doses, both the breadth and the depth of spike-specific TCRs were significantly higher than at day 0 and than in MenACWY recipients. Participants were mostly white British and included more females than males, and it was suggested by the authors that clonal diversity may have been underestimated. In the small 56-69-year group, the increase in depth fell short of significance, most likely because of low power. The whole spike protein was spanned by vaccine-associated CD4 TCRs, and dominant responses were seen in regions 160-218 and 743-854. No day 14 peak-response samples were available, so repertoires were characterized only after the peak T cell response.

Concerning this clone itself: The antigen this receptor binds is unknown. There are no base qualities to consult, and no much larger clone falls within one base.

The time point label, as the study defines it: about 28 days (+/-7) after the second vaccine dose. Because spike-specific TCR depth and breadth did not differ between the two schedules, AZD1222 recipients who got a second dose at roughly 4 weeks were pooled with those who got a second dose at roughly 12 weeks. Samples from vaccinated people were obtained from the UK trials COV001 and COV002, which included a single-blind randomized controlled phase 2/3 trial of AZD1222 (ChAdOx1 nCoV-19) in healthy adults. For TCRbeta chain sequencing, PBMC samples were collected from trial participants at day 0 and at day 28 after the second dose. The CDR3 regions of human TCRbeta chains were subjected to immunosequencing. Per the authors' processing: TCRs in the repertoires were matched against a reference library of SARS-CoV-2-specific TCRs that had been generated with the MIRA antigen-specificity platform. Breadth was defined as the fraction of unique TCRs that were SARS-CoV-2-associated, and depth was defined as the fraction of total T cells that were SARS-CoV-2-associated. Using the MIRA data, each spike-specific TCR was assigned both to the spike region to which the TCR was reactive and to a CD4 or CD8 class. Log10-transformed breadth and depth values were compared by one-way ANOVA with Sidak's multiple comparisons tests. TCRdb stores this immuneACCESS table with in-frame sequences only. Part of the clones is absent; in the studies checked, under half of the shortfall reflects unresolved V genes, and no reason is known for the rest. Clone size and the V and J calls come from that table; the DNA yielded D and trimming. A total of some 100,000 clones appear in this sample, about 87% of them only once. Of the sample, more than 8.5% falls within the top ten clones.

In the germline V gene, CDR1 corresponds to SGHDT and CDR2 to YYEEEE. Taken from cysteine to phenylalanine, the CDR3 has 15 residues. Solely the CDR3 DNA is kept, with 45 bases framed from the first base. V and J are trimmed by 2 bases and 4 bases, and the gene matches miss 3 bases of the junction. This receptor was taken from an adult who received the AZD1222 COVID-19 vaccine. Sequenced material: peripheral blood, taken 28 days after the second AZD1222 dose. The chain is assembled from TRBV5-6 and TRBJ2-1; TRBD2 lines up with 10 middle nucleotides. The DNA is as follows: TGTGCCAGCAGCTTCAGCGGGGGGGCATACAATGAGCAGTTCTTC. Translated, this gives CASSFSGGAYNEQFF.